These 27 T cell receptor beta chains came from one sample sequenced in a study of T-cell reconstitution after alpha-beta-depleted transplantation in children. The authors prepared the TCRbeta library with unique molecular identifiers. TCRdb analysed the PCR reads with MiXCR anew, one entry per CDR3 protein. The sample carries some 150,000 distinct CDR3 sequences, about 9% recorded once. The source material was PBMCs, mostly from graft donor cells, sampled 180 days after TCRalphabeta/CD19-depleted stem cell transplant. The receptors were gathered from a female patient aged 2-9 years who had a stem cell transplant for congenital amegakaryocytic thrombocytopenia, so the T cells may come from the graft donor.

This clonotype showed up many times. The rearrangement links TRBV24-1 to TRBJ2-7; D is possibly TRBD1 (5 bases). V was cut by 4 bases and J by 7 bases, with 13 bases left in between. Germline V gene lookup returns CDR1 KGHDR and CDR2 SFDVKD. The CDR3 is made up of 13 amino acids. The CDR3 DNA reads as TGTGCCACCAGTGACGGACATCGGAATGAGCAGTACTTC. Amino acid sequence: CATSDGHRNEQYF.

In this sample, this clonotype turned up many times. The chain employs TRBV5-1 and TRBJ2-3; D call uncertain. V was pared by 4 bases and J by 0 bases, with 18 bases between. The CDR3 spans 17 residues. Germline V gene data show CDR1 as SGHRS and CDR2 as YFSETQ. In DNA, the CDR3 is TGCGCCAGCAGCCGTTTGTACCTGGACCGGAGCACAGATACGCAGTATTTT. It is translated as CASSRLYLDRSTDTQYF.

The V gene is TRBV6-5, the J gene TRBJ1-4; the D gene is possibly TRBD1 (6 bases). V lost 0 bases, J lost 0 bases, and 17 bases lay in between. This CDR3 region has 19 residues. The germline gives CDR1 MNHEY, CDR2 SVGAGI. The CDR3 nucleotides read TGTGCCAGCAGTTACTCGAGGGGCAGGGGCCGCGCAACTAATGAAAAACTGTTTTTT. Protein: CASSYSRGRGRATNEKLFF.

This clonotype was observed a handful of times. The chain couples TRBV9 to TRBJ1-2; TRBD1 matches 12 bases. The germline V gene has CDR1 SGDLS and CDR2 YYNGEE. The CDR3 consists of 16 residues. Trimming removed 0 bases from V and 8 bases from J; junction bases left unmatched: 8. The CDR3 is CASSVDPGQGARGYTF. The CDR3 nucleotides are TGTGCCAGCAGCGTAGATCCGGGACAGGGGGCTCGAGGCTACACCTTC.

This clonotype was seen ten or more times. The CDR3 DNA reads as TGTGCCAGCAGCGAACTAGCGGAGTTGAATGAGCAGTTCTTC. It specifies CASSELAELNEQFF. The chain combines TRBV12-3 or TRBV12-4 with TRBJ2-1; 8 bases line up with TRBD2. The CDR3 has 14 residues. Trimming at V came to 6 bases and at J to 7 bases, leaving 8 bases not matched to a gene.

This clonotype was counted many times. The chain couples TRBV28 to TRBJ2-3; either TRBD1 or TRBD2 may fit D (5 bases each). V was shortened by 7 bases and J by 2 bases, with 10 bases between the two germline ends. The CDR3 loop spans 13 amino acids. The germline CDR1 and CDR2 sequences are MDHEN and SYDVKM. The CDR3 DNA follows: TGTGCCAGCACTCCGGGACCCACAGATACGCAGTATTTT. This gives the protein CASTPGPTDTQYF.

This chain joins TRBV24-1 and TRBJ2-1; weak D call: TRBD2 (7 bases). This CDR3 has 16 amino acids. Germline CDR1 reads KGHDR; CDR2 reads SFDVKD. Trimming cost V 4 bases and J 4 bases, with 16 bases left between them. DNA for the CDR3: TGTGCCACCAGTGACATCGGGGGGCTGGAATACAATGAGCAGTTCTTC. This codes for CATSDIGGLEYNEQFF.

The table lists this clonotype with many counts. The rearrangement uses TRBV10-3 and TRBJ1-2; 9 bases line up with TRBD1. V trimming: 9 bases; J trimming: 2 bases; junction bases outside the gene matches: 7. This CDR3 comprises 14 residues. Germline lookup yields CDR1 ENHRY and CDR2 SYGVKD. CDR3 region: CAMQQGALNYGYTF. As DNA, the CDR3 is TGTGCCATGCAACAGGGGGCATTGAACTATGGCTACACCTTC.

This clonotype was counted ten times or more. The chain is built from TRBV7-8 and TRBJ2-7; D may be TRBD1 (5 bases). This CDR3 is 17 amino acids long. CDR1 is SGHVS and CDR2 is FQNEAQ in the germline V gene. Trimming left V 2 bases short and J 2 bases short, with 19 bases between. For the CDR3, the DNA is TGTGCCAGCAGCTTAAGGGGCCGGAGTCAAGGAGCCTACGAGCAGTACTTC. It yields the protein CASSLRGRSQGAYEQYF. Supplemented by reference TRBV7-8 and TRBJ2-7, the full variable domain reads GAGVSQSPRYKVAKRGQDVALRCDPISGHVSLFWYQQALGQGPEFLTYFQNEAQLDKSGLPSDRFFAERPEGSVSTLKIQRTQQEDSAVYLCASSLRGRSQGAYEQYFGPGTRLTVT.

There are a few counts of this clonotype. The chain has TRBV20-1 and TRBJ2-3; D may be TRBD2 (6 bases). The CDR3 has 15 amino acids. V dropped 4 bases and J dropped 3 bases, with 17 bases sitting between them. CDR1 and CDR2 (germline): DFQATT, SNEGSKA (reference sequence). The CDR3 is CSANPGSGGTDTQYF. CDR3 DNA: TGCAGTGCTAACCCCGGGTCCGGAGGGACAGATACGCAGTATTTT.

This sequence joins TRBV20-1 and TRBJ1-2; D not certain. Germline V gene lookup returns CDR1 DFQATT and CDR2 SNEGSKA (reference sequence). CDR3 length: 13 amino acids. Trimming took off 2 bases at V and 2 bases at J, with 9 bases between the two ends. CDR3 in amino acids: CSARRVANYGYTF. In DNA form, the CDR3 reads TGCAGTGCTAGAAGGGTGGCGAACTATGGCTACACCTTC.

Turning to this clonotype: A much larger clone differs from this one at a single base, so this may be a read error. CDR3 DNA: TGCGCCAGCAGCTTTGAGGGGCTCTACGAGCAGTACTTC. Translation: CASSFEGLYEQYF. The V and J genes are TRBV5-1 and TRBJ2-7; perhaps D is TRBD1 or TRBD2 (5 bases each). The CDR3 runs to 13 residues. CDR1 is SGHRS, CDR2 YFSETQ, per germline. Trimming stripped 2 bases from V and 3 bases from J, with 9 bases between.

There are a few counts of this clonotype. The chain uses TRBV11-2 and TRBJ1-1; tentative D call: TRBD1 (6 bases). V was trimmed by 5 bases and J by 8 bases, leaving 15 bases between them. The germline V gene encodes CDR1 SGHAT and CDR2 FQNNGV. This CDR3 is built from 13 residues. CDR3 amino acids: CASSHGTLLEAFF. As DNA, the CDR3 is TGTGCCAGCAGCCACGGGACATTACTCGAAGCTTTCTTT. Variable domain in full (rest from reference TRBV11-2 and TRBJ1-1): EAGVAQSPRYKIIEKRQSVAFWCNPISGHATLYWYQQILGQGPKLLIQFQNNGVVDDSQLPKDRFSAERLKGVDSTLKIQPAKLEDSAVYLCASSHGTLLEAFFGQGTRLTVV.

This clonotype was counted many times. The V gene is TRBV5-1, the J gene TRBJ1-2; 12 nucleotides match TRBD1. Germline values: CDR1 SGHRS, CDR2 YFSETQ. V was clipped by 0 bases and J by 6 bases; unmatched bases: 3. CDR3 size: 15 residues. The CDR3 loop reads CASSLEGQGAHGYTF. The CDR3 DNA reads as TGCGCCAGCAGCTTGGAGGGACAGGGGGCTCATGGCTACACCTTC.

This clonotype was detected many times. The chain couples TRBV5-1 to TRBJ1-2; 8 bases map to TRBD1. Germline lookup yields CDR1 SGHRS and CDR2 YFSETQ. Unmatched junction bases numbered 8, after V lost 3 bases and J lost 4 bases. The CDR3 spans 15 residues. CDR3 region: CASSSNRQGIYGYTF. The CDR3 DNA reads TGCGCCAGCAGCTCAAATAGACAGGGGATCTATGGCTACACCTTC. The full variable domain, with the rest looked up from reference TRBV5-1 and TRBJ1-2, is KAGVTQTPRYLIKTRGQQVTLSCSPISGHRSVSWYQQTPGQGLQFLFEYFSETQRNKGNFPGRFSGRQFSNSRSEMNVSTLELGDSALYLCASSSNRQGIYGYTFGSGTRLTVV.

At least ten counts were recorded for this clonotype. The chain joins TRBV28 to TRBJ1-1; D is unclear. V lost 5 bases and J 0 bases, leaving 7 bases between the germline ends. The CDR3 covers 13 residues. CDR1 and CDR2 (germline): MDHEN, SYDVKM. This chain's CDR3 is CASSSAVNTEAFF. The DNA for the CDR3 is TGTGCCAGCAGTAGTGCGGTGAACACTGAAGCTTTCTTT. Together with reference TRBV28 and TRBJ1-1, the CDR3 gives the full variable domain: DVKVTQSSRYLVKRTGEKVFLECVQDMDHENMFWYRQDPGLGLRLIYFSYDVKMKEKGDIPEGYSVSREKKERFSLILESASTNQTSMYLCASSSAVNTEAFFGQGTRLTVV.

This clonotype showed up many times. The rearrangement joins TRBV28 to TRBJ1-4; TRBD1 matches 8 bases. This CDR3 region has 12 residues. Germline values: CDR1 MDHEN, CDR2 SYDVKM. V lost 5 bases, J lost 13 bases, and 6 bases stayed unmatched. The CDR3: CASSLTGTGLFF. The CDR3 bases are TGTGCCAGCAGTCTAACCGGGACAGGACTGTTTTTT. Together with reference TRBV28 and TRBJ1-4, the CDR3 gives the full variable domain: DVKVTQSSRYLVKRTGEKVFLECVQDMDHENMFWYRQDPGLGLRLIYFSYDVKMKEKGDIPEGYSVSREKKERFSLILESASTNQTSMYLCASSLTGTGLFFGSGTQLSVL.

This clonotype was seen at least ten times. As DNA, the CDR3 is TGCAGCGTTGAAGACTCGAACACTGAAGCTTTCTTT. Protein product: CSVEDSNTEAFF. V is TRBV29-1 and J is TRBJ1-1; D remains unclear. The CDR3 covers 12 residues. The V gene lost 0 bases and the J gene lost 1 base, with 3 bases spanning the gap. CDR1 and CDR2 (germline): SQVTM, ANQGSEA. Full variable domain (missing parts from reference TRBV29-1 and TRBJ1-1): SAVISQKPSRDICQRGTSLTIQCQVDSQVTMMFWYRQQPGQSLTLIATANQGSEATYESGFVIDKFPISRPNLTFSTLTVSNMSPEDSSIYLCSVEDSNTEAFFGQGTRLTVV.

This clonotype came up many times. V gene TRBV4-2 combines with J gene TRBJ2-5; the D gene is possibly TRBD2 (5 bases). The V end lost 4 bases, the J end lost 5 bases, and 14 bases lay between the germline ends. The CDR3 runs to 14 residues. Germline V gene lookup returns CDR1 LGHNA and CDR2 YNFKEQ. The CDR3 here is CASSRGLSRETQYF. CDR3 DNA: TGTGCCAGCAGCCGCGGACTCAGTCGGGAGACCCAGTACTTC.

The table lists this clonotype with many counts. The rearrangement joins TRBV20-1 to TRBJ2-5; D possibly corresponds to TRBD1 (5 bases). V lost 5 bases, J lost 0 bases, and 10 bases lay in between. Germline V gene lookup returns CDR1 DFQATT and CDR2 SNEGSKA (reference sequence). The CDR3 contains 13 residues. The CDR3: CSAPRRDQETQYF. CDR3 nucleotide sequence: TGCAGTGCTCCACGCAGGGACCAAGAGACCCAGTACTTC.

V is TRBV4-2 and J is TRBJ1-5; D possibly corresponds to TRBD1 (5 bases). V lost 7 bases, J lost 2 bases, and 36 bases lay in between. Germline V lookup: CDR1 LGHNA, CDR2 YNFKEQ. The CDR3 extends over 22 amino acids. CDR3 residues: CASTKLIPKTHQGPGGNQPQHF. The CDR3 coding sequence is TGTGCCAGCACCAAGTTAATCCCCAAAACCCATCAGGGACCTGGGGGCAATCAGCCCCAGCATTTT.

In this sample, this clonotype turned up many times. This chain links TRBV28 with TRBJ1-5; unclear D gene. V lost 3 bases and J lost 6, with 18 bases in between. CDR1 and CDR2 (germline): MDHEN, SYDVKM. The CDR3 length is 16 residues. Here the CDR3 reads CASSLSSWGEGQPQHF. The CDR3 bases are TGTGCCAGCAGTTTGTCGAGCTGGGGAGAAGGTCAGCCCCAGCATTTT.

In this sample, this clonotype turned up a few times. V gene TRBV6-2 or TRBV6-3 combines with J gene TRBJ2-3, with D tentatively TRBD2 (5 bases). The CDR3 has 18 amino acids. The germline CDR1 and CDR2 sequences are MNHEY and SVGEGT. V lost 1 base, J lost 4 bases, and 21 bases lay in between. CDR3: CASSYFGPAALRADTQYF. CDR3 bases: TGTGCCAGCAGTTACTTCGGACCGGCTGCGTTGAGGGCAGATACGCAGTATTTT.

This clonotype has at least ten counts. The chain couples TRBV20-1 to TRBJ2-1, with 7 bases fitting TRBD2. The trim removed 1 base at V and 2 bases at J, leaving 5 bases unmatched. CDR3 size: 15 residues. Germline CDR1 and CDR2: DFQATT and SNEGSKA (reference sequence). The CDR3 spells CSARVLAGAYNEQFF. The CDR3 DNA reads as TGCAGTGCTAGAGTTCTGGCGGGAGCCTACAATGAGCAGTTCTTC.

This clonotype was detected ten times or more. This rearrangement joins TRBV27 to TRBJ1-6; no definite D call. Trimming cost V 0 bases and J 14 bases, with 14 bases left between them. Germline V gene sequence: CDR1 MNHEY, CDR2 SMNVEV (reference sequence). This CDR3 has 14 amino acids. The CDR3 coding sequence is TGTGCCAGCAGTTTATCGAGTCTCCGGTCGTCCCTCCACTTT. Encoded protein: CASSLSSLRSSLHF.

This clonotype has ten or more counts. This rearrangement joins TRBV14 to TRBJ2-2; D is unclear. Trimming shortened V by 4 bases and J by 7 bases, and 4 bases separated the two germline ends. The CDR3 is 11 residues long. CDR1 and CDR2 (germline): SGHDN, FVKESK. Here the CDR3 reads CASSRGGELFF. The CDR3 DNA follows: TGTGCCAGCAGCCGTGGCGGGGAGCTGTTTTTT.

This clonotype was detected ten times or more. The CDR3 spells CASTGRGETQYF. CDR3 bases: TGTGCCAGCACTGGCAGGGGAGAGACCCAGTACTTC. The rearrangement links TRBV2 to TRBJ2-5, with D tentatively TRBD1 (6 bases). This CDR3 spans 12 amino acids. The germline gives CDR1 SNHLY, CDR2 FYNNEI. Trimming removed 7 bases from V and 4 bases from J, with 10 bases in between.